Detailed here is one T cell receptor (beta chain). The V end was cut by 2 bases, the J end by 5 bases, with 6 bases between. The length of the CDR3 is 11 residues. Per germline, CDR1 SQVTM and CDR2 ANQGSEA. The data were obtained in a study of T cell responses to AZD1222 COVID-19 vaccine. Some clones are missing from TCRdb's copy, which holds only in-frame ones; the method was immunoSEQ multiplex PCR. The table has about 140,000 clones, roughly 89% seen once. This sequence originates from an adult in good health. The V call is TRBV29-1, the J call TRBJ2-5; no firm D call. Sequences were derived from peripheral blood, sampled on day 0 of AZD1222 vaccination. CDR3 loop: CSVENRETQYF. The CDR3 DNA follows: TGCAGCGTTGAAAATCGGGAGACCCAGTACTTC.